The table lists the clone carrying this T cell receptor (beta chain) with a few counts. Its specificity is unknown. The data derive from a study of blood T cells in healthy people across ages. Study outcomes and limitations: PBMCs that were unsorted prevented a conclusive naive versus antigen-experienced comparison.

Primed by a sample-barcoded 5' primer and a J-beta primer mix, a second PCR proceeded for about 7 to 11 cycles. Each cDNA molecule was tagged by a template-switch adaptor that had 12 random nucleotides. MiXCR, run by TCRdb on the 5' RACE reads, gives a single entry per CDR3 protein. The sample lists 950,000 to 1,200,000 distinct CDR3 sequences, less than 45% seen once, with 10% to 15% in the top ten. Per sample, a minimum of 6 million PBMCs were isolated. Extraction of total RNA produced a minimum of 5.5 micrograms from each sample. The receptor was derived from a man younger than 35 in good health. The sequenced sample consisted of blood.

CDR3 sequence reads: CASSQDIIAEAFF. DNA for the CDR3: TGTGCCAGCAGCCAAGATATTATAGCTGAAGCTTTCTTT. This chain links TRBV14 with TRBJ1-1; the D is unclear. The V gene lost 0 bases and the J gene lost 6 bases, with 8 bases spanning the gap. The V gene's germline CDR1 is SGHDN and CDR2 FVKESK. CDR3 length equals 13 residues.